These 19 T cell receptor beta chains came from one sample sequenced in a study of cytomegalovirus exposure and HLA in healthy donors. PCR involved 60 Vbeta and 13 Jbeta primers. Sequenced by immunoSEQ multiplex PCR; TCRdb stores in-frame clones only, minus some. This table holds about 200,000 clones, 82% found once. The sequenced sample consisted of PBMCs. The receptors were sampled from a boy under 10 years old in good health and CMV-seronegative.

This sequence joins TRBV27 and TRBJ2-1; 10 bases map to TRBD1. Germline assignment: CDR1 MNHEY and CDR2 SMNVEV (reference sequence). This CDR3 has 16 amino acids. V lost 6 bases and J lost 6; bases outside the gene matches: 11. The DNA for the CDR3 is TGTGCCAGCAGACCTATAGAGGGACAGGGGTCCAATGAGCAGTTCTTC. Protein sequence: CASRPIEGQGSNEQFF.

This clone was recorded only once. V and J are TRBV7-2 and TRBJ2-3; 10 bases line up with TRBD2. The CDR3 extends over 17 amino acids. The J segment lost 5 bases and the V segment lost 3 bases, leaving 11 bases of the junction unmatched. Germline loops: CDR1 SGHTA, CDR2 FQGNSA. The CDR3, as DNA: TGTGCCAGCAGCTTCTACAGCGGGGGGGCCAATAAAGATACGCAGTATTTT. The encoded protein is CASSFYSGGANKDTQYF.

CDR3 in amino acids: CASSFWTEDQPQHF. CDR3 in DNA: TGTGCCAGCAGCTTTTGGACAGAGGATCAGCCCCAGCATTTT. The genes are TRBV5-8 and TRBJ1-5; the D gene is possibly TRBD1 (6 bases). CDR3 length: 14 residues. CDR1 and CDR2 from the germline V gene are SGHTS and YDEGEE. Trimming removed 2 bases at V and 5 bases at J, with 11 bases between.

V gene TRBV19 combines with J gene TRBJ2-7; tentatively, D is TRBD2 (5 bases). Germline CDR1 and CDR2: LNHDA and SQIVND (reference sequence). The V end lost 4 bases, the J end lost 5 bases, and 15 bases lay between the germline ends. CDR3 length: 14 amino acids. The CDR3 DNA is TGTGCCAGTAGTAACAGCCCGGGGATTCACGAGCAGTACTTC. Protein: CASSNSPGIHEQYF.

The chain combines TRBV5-4 with TRBJ2-2; TRBD2 matches at 8 bases. The length of the CDR3 is 14 residues. V dropped 1 base and J dropped 5; count of bases not matched to a gene: 1. The germline V gene has CDR1 SGHNT and CDR2 YYREEE (reference sequence). The CDR3 reads CASSLREGTGELFF. CDR3 bases: TGTGCCAGCAGCTTGCGGGAGGGGACCGGGGAGCTGTTTTTT.

This clone was counted between two and nine times. The J gene is TRBJ1-2, the V gene TRBV5-6, with D unresolved. Germline V gene lookup returns CDR1 SGHDT and CDR2 YYEEEE. The CDR3 contains 13 residues. V was shortened by 4 bases and J by 2 bases, with 9 bases between the two germline ends. CDR3 nucleotides: TGTGCCAGCAGCCCTCAGGCAAACTATGGCTACACCTTC. This codes for CASSPQANYGYTF.

This clone was seen a handful of times. J is TRBJ1-5 and V is TRBV19, with D unclear. V was shortened by 3 bases and J by 6 bases, with 15 bases between the two germline ends. The CDR3 covers 15 residues. Germline V lookup: CDR1 LNHDA, CDR2 SQIVND (reference sequence). The CDR3 loop reads CASSIRIRGGQPQHF. The DNA of the CDR3 is TGTGCCAGTAGTATTCGGATCCGAGGAGGTCAGCCCCAGCATTTT.

This rearrangement joins TRBV5-1 to TRBJ2-3; TRBD2 matches 16 bases. Germline CDR1 reads SGHRS; CDR2 reads YFSETQ. Trimming at V came to 2 bases and at J to 2 bases, leaving 5 bases not matched to a gene. The CDR3 is made up of 18 amino acids. The CDR3 nucleotides read TGCGCCAGCAGCTTCACCGGGACTAGCGGGGGGGTCACAGATACGCAGTATTTT. Residues: CASSFTGTSGGVTDTQYF.

In DNA, the CDR3 is TGTGCCAGCAGCCCGGGGAGCGGAGTCCAAGAGACCCAGTACTTC. Its protein product is CASSPGSGVQETQYF. This chain uses TRBV7-3 with TRBJ2-5, with TRBD2 as a possible D gene (5 bases). The germline gives CDR1 SGHTA, CDR2 FQGTGA. With 5 bases removed from V and 1 base from J, the gap between germline ends came to 14 bases. The CDR3 consists of 15 residues.

The chain recombines TRBV28 with TRBJ1-1; a weak D match, TRBD1 (5 bases). The CDR3 is 14 amino acids. Trimming shortened V by 6 bases and J by 5 bases, and 16 bases separated the two germline ends. Germline-derived CDR1 and CDR2 are MDHEN and SYDVKM. CDR3 DNA sequence: TGTGCCAGCAGCTCCCTACGGGGGGGGACTGAAGCTTTCTTT. It specifies CASSSLRGGTEAFF.

The chain uses TRBV2 and TRBJ2-7; 8 bases agree with TRBD1. V shed 6 bases and J 4 bases; nucleotides not matched to a gene: 11. This CDR3 comprises 15 residues. Looked up from germline, CDR1 is SNHLY and CDR2 is FYNNEI. The CDR3: CASSKGQALWYEQYF. The CDR3 DNA sequence: TGTGCCAGCAGCAAGGGACAGGCCCTCTGGTACGAGCAGTACTTC.

V usage is TRBV5-8 and J usage is TRBJ2-7; 7 bases fit TRBD2. With V trimmed by 4 bases and J by 7 bases, 20 bases remained unmatched. The length of the CDR3 is 17 residues. The germline CDR1 and CDR2 sequences are SGHTS and YDEGEE. Written as DNA, the CDR3 is TGTGCCAGCAGCGCCGGTGCGAGTTTCAGGCGGCGGGGGGAGCAGTACTTC. Translation: CASSAGASFRRRGEQYF.

The rearrangement joins TRBV5-6 to TRBJ2-7, with 7 positions matching TRBD2. Germline CDR1 reads SGHDT; CDR2 reads YYEEEE. The CDR3 consists of 14 residues. V shed 3 bases, J shed 4 bases, and the junction held 7 bases outside the gene matches. CDR3 in amino acids: CASSWGRGSYEQYF. The CDR3 nucleotides read TGTGCCAGCAGCTGGGGGAGGGGATCGTACGAGCAGTACTTC.

This chain uses TRBV2 with TRBJ2-1, with 11 nucleotides matching TRBD2. With 4 bases clipped from V and 8 bases from J, the junction kept 4 bases outside the gene matches. Germline V lookup: CDR1 SNHLY, CDR2 FYNNEI. The CDR3 extends over 14 amino acids. The CDR3 loop is CASSGLAGSHEQFF. In DNA form, the CDR3 reads TGTGCCAGCAGTGGACTAGCGGGGTCGCATGAGCAGTTCTTC.

This clone was seen once. The V gene is TRBV9, the J gene TRBJ2-2; D remains unclear. Germline V gene lookup returns CDR1 SGDLS and CDR2 YYNGEE. Trimming removed 6 bases from V and 7 bases from J, with 10 bases in between. This CDR3 region has 12 residues. CDR3 protein: CASNLPSGELFF. The CDR3, as DNA: TGTGCCAGCAACCTCCCCAGCGGGGAGCTGTTTTTT.

This clone turned up a few times. Other DNA sequences in this specimen translate into the identical CDR3. CDR3 nucleotide sequence: TGCGCCAGCAGCCAAGATCAGGGGAACTATGGCTACACCTTC. Residues: CASSQDQGNYGYTF. V usage is TRBV4-1 and J usage is TRBJ1-2, with D perhaps matching TRBD1 (6 bases). This CDR3 spans 14 amino acids. Trimming stripped 0 bases from V and 2 bases from J, with 7 bases between. Per the germline V gene, CDR1 is MGHRA and CDR2 is YSYEKL.

The chain uses TRBV7-2 and TRBJ1-1; D ambiguous. V was cut by 1 base and J by 4 bases, with 7 bases left in between. CDR3 length equals 13 residues. Per germline, CDR1 SGHTA and CDR2 FQGNSA. The CDR3 DNA reads as TGTGCCAGCAGCTTAGATTTAGCCACTGAAGCTTTCTTT. Translation: CASSLDLATEAFF.

A remark on this clone: A junction end diverges from the germline sequence, so it may reflect a read error. This specimen includes other DNA sequences encoding the same CDR3. DNA for the CDR3: TGTGCTACCAGCGCCCGACTAGCGGGGGGCCCCTACGAGCAGTACTTC. This sequence encodes CATSARLAGGPYEQYF. The chain is built from TRBV15 and TRBJ2-7; 13 positions match TRBD2. Germline CDR1 is LNHNV and CDR2 is YYDKDF (reference sequence). This CDR3 comprises 16 residues.

This clone occurred a few times. The rearrangement links TRBV7-2 to TRBJ2-1; D may be TRBD2 (5 bases). Per the germline V gene, CDR1 is SGHTA and CDR2 is FQGNSA. V was clipped by 2 bases and J by 6 bases, with 11 bases between them. The CDR3 covers 14 residues. As DNA, the CDR3 is TGTGCCAGCAGCTTATGGTCTAGCACCAATGAGCAGTTCTTC. Amino acid sequence: CASSLWSSTNEQFF. The variable domain in full, with the rest retrieved from reference TRBV7-2 and TRBJ2-1, is GAGVSQSPSNKVTEKGKDVELRCDPISGHTALYWYRQSLGQGLEFLIYFQGNSAPDKSGLPSDRFSAERTGGSVSTLTIQRTQQEDSAVYLCASSLWSSTNEQFFGPGTRLTVL.